The 30 T cell receptor beta chains below come from one sample, sequenced in a study of T and B cells in COVID-19 patients. BIOMED2 TRB-A/B primer pools were used in multiplex TRB PCR. In TCRdb, the multiplex PCR reads were re-called with MiXCR into one record per CDR3 protein. This table holds over 15,000 distinct CDR3 sequences, roughly 32% found once. TRB was amplified from approximately 250-500 ng of blood genomic DNA. Sequenced: blood. All receptors come from a human donor with active COVID-19.

In regard to this clonotype: A much bigger clone sits one base away, suggesting this may be a read error. The rearrangement links TRBV19 to TRBJ2-2; the D is unclear. The CDR3 contains 14 residues. Germline V gives CDR1 LNHDA, CDR2 SQIVND (reference sequence). V lost 3 bases, J lost 1 base, and 6 bases lay in between. The CDR3 loop is CASSITRNTGELFF. Written as DNA, the CDR3 is TGTGCCAGTAGTATTACAAGGAACACCGGGGAGCTGTTTTTT.

This clonotype has more than one count but fewer than ten. The rearrangement joins TRBV19 to TRBJ1-3, with D uncertain. In germline, CDR1 is LNHDA, CDR2 SQIVND (reference sequence). The CDR3 is 15 amino acids. The V end lost 1 base, the J end lost 0 bases, and 7 bases lay between the germline ends. CDR3 in DNA: TGTGCCAGTAGTATAGGAACAACCTCTGGAAACACCATATATTTT. Its protein product is CASSIGTTSGNTIYF. Full variable domain (rest looked up from reference TRBV19 and TRBJ1-3): DGGITQSPKYLFRKEGQNVTLSCEQNLNHDAMYWYRQDPGQGLRLIYYSQIVNDFQKGDIAEGYSVSREKKESFPLTVTSAQKNPTAFYLCASSIGTTSGNTIYFGEGSWLTVV.

This clonotype was seen more than once but under ten times. One end of the junction is discordant with germline, which a read error may explain. The chain recombines TRBV5-1 with TRBJ2-1, with 8 bases that match TRBD1. Germline CDR1 and CDR2: SGHRS and YFSETQ. CDR3 length equals 14 residues. Here the CDR3 DNA reads TGTGCCAGCAGCCTGGACAGGGCCAACAATGAGCAGTTCTTC. Its protein is CASSLDRANNEQFF.

This clonotype appeared a few times. The chain recombines TRBV12-3 or TRBV12-4 with TRBJ2-1, with D unclear. Trimming took 8 bases from V and 14 from J, leaving 25 bases between them. The CDR3 has 14 amino acids. The CDR3 DNA is TGTGCCAGCCTCCCTTCGCCCCACCTAAGTGGGGAGTTCTTC. Translated, it gives CASLPSPHLSGEFF.

The V gene is TRBV5-6, the J gene TRBJ2-2, with TRBD2 identical over 9 bases. Germline assignment: CDR1 SGHDT and CDR2 YYEEEE. J was trimmed by 1 base and V by 2 bases; bases with no gene match: 3. The CDR3 sequence is 16 residues long. The CDR3 sequence is CASSFLTSGNTGELFF. The CDR3 coding sequence is TGTGCCAGCAGCTTTTTGACTAGCGGGAACACCGGGGAGCTGTTTTTT.

This clonotype was seen only a few times. Here the CDR3 reads CATSLNRDRVLATNEKLFF. CDR3 nucleotide sequence: TGTGCCACCAGCTTAAACCGGGACAGGGTTTTAGCAACTAATGAAAAACTGTTTTTT. This chain joins TRBV15 and TRBJ1-4, with 9 bases matching TRBD1. CDR1 and CDR2 from the germline V gene are LNHNV and YYDKDF (reference sequence). After removal of 5 bases from V and 0 bases from J, the junction contained 13 bases not matched to a gene. The CDR3 spans 19 residues. Full variable domain (missing parts from reference TRBV15 and TRBJ1-4): DAMVIQNPRYQVTQFGKPVTLSCSQTLNHNVMYWYQQKSSQAPKLLFHYYDKDFNNEADTPDNFQSRRPNTSFCFLDIRSPGLGDTAMYLCATSLNRDRVLATNEKLFFGSGTQLSVL.

In its sample, this clonotype was seen a few times. This chain connects TRBV19 to TRBJ2-3; D uncertain. The CDR3 is made up of 15 amino acids. V lost 5 bases and J lost 0, with 12 bases in between. Germline V gene data show CDR1 as LNHDA and CDR2 as SQIVND (reference sequence). The DNA for the CDR3 is TGTGCCAGTAGTCAATTGGCTCAGAGCACAGATACGCAGTATTTT. Its translation is CASSQLAQSTDTQYF.

This clonotype was seen a single time. This rearrangement joins TRBV10-3 to TRBJ2-2; the D gene is possibly TRBD1 (6 bases). The CDR3 covers 14 residues. V shed 8 bases and J shed 6 bases, with 16 bases lying between them. Germline CDR1 and CDR2: ENHRY and SYGVKD. DNA of the CDR3: TGTGCCATCTCCGCTCGGGACAAATCCGGGGAGCTGTTTTTT. Residues: CAISARDKSGELFF.

This clonotype was detected only a few times. The chain joins TRBV5-6 to TRBJ2-3, with a possible D match to TRBD1 (5 bases). The V end was cut by 2 bases, the J end by 2 bases, with 9 bases between. Germline V gives CDR1 SGHDT, CDR2 YYEEEE. The CDR3 loop spans 14 amino acids. The DNA for the CDR3 is TGTGCCAGCAGCTTCAAGGGGTACACAGATACGCAGTATTTT. Protein sequence: CASSFKGYTDTQYF.

The CDR3 protein is CASSSTGTGGSEKLFF. As DNA, the CDR3 is TGTGCCAGCAGTTCTACCGGGACAGGGGGGAGTGAAAAACTGTTTTTT. The J gene is TRBJ1-4, the V gene TRBV6-4; 11 bases map to TRBD1. Trimming took 5 bases from V and 7 from J; bases not matched to a gene: 9. From germline, CDR1 is MRHNA and CDR2 SNTAGT. The CDR3 is made up of 16 amino acids.

In this sample, this clonotype turned up a few times. This chain links TRBV27 with TRBJ2-3; TRBD2 aligns across 10 bases. The germline V gene encodes CDR1 MNHEY and CDR2 SMNVEV (reference sequence). V lost 2 bases and J lost 6; bases outside the gene matches: 14. The CDR3 is 18 residues long. The CDR3 loop is CASSLGLAGAPRGDTQYF. CDR3 sequence (DNA): TGTGCCAGCAGTTTAGGGCTAGCGGGGGCCCCACGGGGGGATACGCAGTATTTT.

This clonotype is medium-sized in the sample. The rearrangement joins TRBV18 to TRBJ2-3; D may be TRBD1 or TRBD2 (5 bases each). V lost 2 bases to trimming and J lost 2 bases, with 11 bases between them. CDR1 and CDR2 (germline): KGHSH, LQKENI. The CDR3 is 15 amino acids. Here the CDR3 reads CASSPLGTTTDTQYF. In nucleotides, the CDR3 is TGTGCCAGCTCACCATTAGGGACCACCACAGATACGCAGTATTTT. The whole variable domain, filled in from reference TRBV18 and TRBJ2-3, reads NAGVMQNPRHLVRRRGQEARLRCSPMKGHSHVYWYRQLPEEGLKFMVYLQKENIIDESGMPKERFSAEFPKEGPSILRIQQVVRGDSAAYFCASSPLGTTTDTQYFGPGTRLTVL.

V gene TRBV5-1 combines with J gene TRBJ2-7, with TRBD2 matching over 11 bases. This CDR3 is built from 16 residues. The germline gives CDR1 SGHRS, CDR2 YFSETQ. Trimming removed 1 base from V and 2 bases from J; junction bases left unmatched: 5. CDR3 region: CASSLLAGGVAYEQYF. The CDR3 coding sequence is TGCGCCAGCAGCTTGCTAGCGGGGGGAGTAGCCTACGAGCAGTACTTC.

This clonotype occurred a few times. The rearrangement joins TRBV15 to TRBJ1-6, with a tentative D call TRBD1 (5 bases). This CDR3 has 16 residues. Germline-derived CDR1 and CDR2 are LNHNV and YYDKDF (reference sequence). Trimming removed 5 bases at V and 5 bases at J, with 16 bases between. CDR3 region: CATSVALRGNNSPLHF. CDR3 nucleotides: TGTGCCACCAGCGTTGCCCTTCGGGGGAATAATTCACCCCTCCACTTT.

This clonotype was observed a few times. The CDR3 sequence: CASSIDGGAANIQYF. As DNA, the CDR3 is TGTGCCAGTAGTATTGACGGGGGGGCCGCGAACATTCAGTACTTC. The chain is built from TRBV19 and TRBJ2-4; 8 nucleotides align to TRBD2. Per germline, CDR1 LNHDA and CDR2 SQIVND (reference sequence). The CDR3 has 15 residues. The ends lost 3 bases at V and 7 bases at J; junction bases unmatched: 8. Full variable domain (missing parts from reference TRBV19 and TRBJ2-4): DGGITQSPKYLFRKEGQNVTLSCEQNLNHDAMYWYRQDPGQGLRLIYYSQIVNDFQKGDIAEGYSVSREKKESFPLTVTSAQKNPTAFYLCASSIDGGAANIQYFGAGTRLSVL.

The chain carries TRBV20-1 and TRBJ2-7; no reliable D call. V was pared by 2 bases and J by 0 bases, with 5 bases between. The CDR3 totals 12 residues. Germline CDR1 is DFQATT and CDR2 is SNEGSKA (reference sequence). The CDR3 sequence is CSARRSSYEQYF. DNA of the CDR3: TGCAGTGCTAGACGGAGCTCCTACGAGCAGTACTTC.

A few counts support this clonotype. The V call is TRBV10-3, the J call TRBJ2-1, with 9 nucleotides matching TRBD1. V trimming: 6 bases; J trimming: 9 bases; junction bases outside the gene matches: 9. The CDR3 is 14 amino acids. Germline CDR1 is ENHRY and CDR2 is SYGVKD. CDR3 DNA sequence: TGTGCCATCAGCCCGGGACAGGGATCTTTTGAGCAGTTCTTC. Its protein product is CAISPGQGSFEQFF.

J is TRBJ1-5 and V is TRBV20-1; 7 bases are a match to TRBD1. The CDR3 loop spans 14 amino acids. The trim removed 3 bases at V and 4 bases at J, leaving 6 bases unmatched. Germline CDR1 reads DFQATT; CDR2 reads SNEGSKA (reference sequence). CDR3 in DNA: TGCAGTGCTAGCCCCGGGACAGAAAATCAGCCCCAGCATTTT. This gives the protein CSASPGTENQPQHF.

The V gene is TRBV6-5, the J gene TRBJ2-1, with 9 bases lining up with TRBD2. J lost 6 bases, V lost 10 bases, and 7 bases had no gene match. CDR1 MNHEY and CDR2 SVGAGI come from the germline V gene. CDR3 length: 13 residues. CDR3 coding DNA: TGTGCCACCTGGACTAGCGTCGGCAATGAGCAGTTCTTC. Translation: CATWTSVGNEQFF.

In this sample, this clonotype turned up a few times. V is TRBV18 and J is TRBJ1-2; weak D call: TRBD1 (6 bases). Trimming cost V 2 bases and J 3 bases, with 10 bases left between them. CDR3 length equals 14 residues. Per germline, CDR1 KGHSH and CDR2 LQKENI. In nucleotides, the CDR3 is TGTGCCAGCTCACCAGCGGGGGCCTACTATGGCTACACCTTC. This gives the protein CASSPAGAYYGYTF. The full variable domain, its missing parts supplied by reference TRBV18 and TRBJ1-2, is NAGVMQNPRHLVRRRGQEARLRCSPMKGHSHVYWYRQLPEEGLKFMVYLQKENIIDESGMPKERFSAEFPKEGPSILRIQQVVRGDSAAYFCASSPAGAYYGYTFGSGTRLTVV.

V gene TRBV6-6 combines with J gene TRBJ2-3; the D gene is possibly TRBD1 (6 bases). V dropped 4 bases and J dropped 7 bases, with 9 bases sitting between them. This CDR3 spans 12 amino acids. The germline CDR1 and CDR2 sequences are MNHNY and SVGAGI (reference sequence). This chain's CDR3 is CASSSDSNTQYF. CDR3 DNA sequence: TGTGCCAGCAGTTCGGACAGTAATACGCAGTATTTT.

The CDR3 DNA reads as TGTGCCAGCAGTTACTTTAGGACAGGCTCCTACAATGAGCAGTTCTTC. This sequence encodes CASSYFRTGSYNEQFF. This rearrangement joins TRBV6-5 to TRBJ2-1; 7 bases match TRBD1. The germline V gene encodes CDR1 MNHEY and CDR2 SVGAGI. V lost 1 base and J lost 0; bases outside the gene matches: 3. There are 16 residues in the CDR3.

This clonotype has more than one count but fewer than ten. This chain joins TRBV18 and TRBJ2-7, with a possible D match to TRBD1 (5 bases). V dropped 3 bases and J dropped 0 bases, with 12 bases sitting between them. CDR1 KGHSH and CDR2 LQKENI come from the germline V gene. This CDR3 comprises 15 residues. This CDR3 is CASSPLQGSSYEQYF. For the CDR3, the DNA is TGTGCCAGCTCACCCCTGCAGGGTAGCTCCTACGAGCAGTACTTC. Using reference TRBV18 and TRBJ2-7 for the parts outside the CDR3, the full variable domain is NAGVMQNPRHLVRRRGQEARLRCSPMKGHSHVYWYRQLPEEGLKFMVYLQKENIIDESGMPKERFSAEFPKEGPSILRIQQVVRGDSAAYFCASSPLQGSSYEQYFGPGTRLTVT.

The CDR3 nucleotides read TGTGCCAGCAGTTTAGCGCCGTATTCACCCCTCCACTTT. Its translation is CASSLAPYSPLHF. This sequence joins TRBV12-3 or TRBV12-4 and TRBJ1-6; unclear D gene. Deletions cut 0 bases from V and 8 bases from J, with 5 bases between. The CDR3 extends over 13 amino acids.

The chain recombines TRBV6-2 or TRBV6-3 with TRBJ1-3; D perhaps matches TRBD1 (5 bases). V dropped 6 bases and J dropped 4 bases, with 25 bases sitting between them. CDR3 length equals 18 residues. In germline, CDR1 is MNHEY, CDR2 SVGEGT. CDR3 sequence (DNA): TGTGCCAGCAGCCTCTTAGGGGATGGGCCGCTAAGCGGAAACACCATATATTTT. It is translated as CASSLLGDGPLSGNTIYF.

The rearrangement joins TRBV6-5 to TRBJ2-7; D gene ambiguous. The CDR3 spans 11 residues. Between the trimmed V and J ends, which lost 5 bases and 4 bases, there was a span of 6 bases. The germline gives CDR1 MNHEY, CDR2 SVGAGI. In nucleotides, the CDR3 is TGTGCCAGCAGTGAAAATTACGAGCAGTACGTC. It encodes CASSENYEQYV.

In this sample, this clonotype turned up a few times. The chain employs TRBV19 and TRBJ1-1, with D possibly TRBD1 on 5 matching bases. V shed 8 bases and J shed 0 bases, with 19 bases lying between them. This CDR3 is built from 16 residues. CDR1 is LNHDA, CDR2 SQIVND, per germline (reference sequence). CDR3 DNA: TGTGCCAGTCCTGGCCCAAGGGAGGGGTTGAACACTGAAGCTTTCTTT. Translation gives CASPGPREGLNTEAFF.

The sample holds a few counts of this clonotype. The chain joins TRBV5-6 to TRBJ2-7; 10 bases line up with TRBD1. CDR1 and CDR2 (germline): SGHDT, YYEEEE. With 4 bases clipped from V and 6 bases from J, the junction kept 13 bases outside the gene matches. The CDR3 runs 16 residues. In DNA, the CDR3 is TGTGCCAGCAGCCCAACGGGGGGACAGGGGTTGGGCGAGCAGTACGTC. Translation: CASSPTGGQGLGEQYV.

Only a few counts were recorded for this clonotype. The V call is TRBV19, the J call TRBJ2-3; D is ambiguous. Looked up from germline, CDR1 is LNHDA and CDR2 is SQIVND (reference sequence). CDR3 length equals 15 residues. Deletions cut 1 base from V and 2 bases from J, with 10 bases between. The CDR3 DNA follows: TGTGCCAGTAGTATAGGAGCCCGGCCCACAGATACGCAGTATTTT. It translates to CASSIGARPTDTQYF.

The sample holds a few counts of this clonotype. V and J are TRBV12-3 or TRBV12-4 and TRBJ2-4, with 9 bases matching TRBD1. CDR3 length equals 16 residues. With 3 bases clipped from V and 1 base from J, the junction kept 4 bases outside the gene matches. The CDR3 nucleotides read TGTGCCAGCAGTTTTGTGACAGGGGGGGCCAAAAACATTCAGTACTTC. As protein: CASSFVTGGAKNIQYF.